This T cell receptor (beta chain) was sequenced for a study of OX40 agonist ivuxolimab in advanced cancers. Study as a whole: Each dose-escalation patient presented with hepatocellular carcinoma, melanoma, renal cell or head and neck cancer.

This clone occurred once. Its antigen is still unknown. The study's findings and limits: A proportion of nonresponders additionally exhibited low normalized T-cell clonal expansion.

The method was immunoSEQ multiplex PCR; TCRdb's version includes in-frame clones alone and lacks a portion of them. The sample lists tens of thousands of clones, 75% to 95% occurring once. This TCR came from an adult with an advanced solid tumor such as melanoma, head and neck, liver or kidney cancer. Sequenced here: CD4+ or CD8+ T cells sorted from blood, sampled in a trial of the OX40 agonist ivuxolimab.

The CDR3 DNA follows: TGTGCCAGCAGCCAAGTAGGGGACAACTCCTACGAGCAGTACTTC. Translating gives CASSQVGDNSYEQYF. The genes are TRBV4-2 and TRBJ2-7, with D maybe TRBD1 (6 bases). Trimming removed 1 base at V and 0 bases at J, with 10 bases between. Germline CDR1 and CDR2: LGHNA and YNFKEQ. The CDR3 spans 15 residues.